Below are 26 T cell receptor beta chains sequenced from a single sample in a study of beta chain features in type 1 diabetes. Of the isolated RNA, all was reverse transcribed, and so the sequenced material was expressed TCRB transcripts. This table comes from immunoSEQ multiplex PCR, and its TCRdb copy is limited to in-frame clones, with some not included. This sample has some 150,000 clones, with 10% found just once. Sequenced material: naive CD4+ T cells from blood. These receptors were collected from a man in his late teens or twenties in good health.

The chain recombines TRBV11-2 with TRBJ2-3, with 12 bases that match TRBD2. In germline, CDR1 is SGHAT, CDR2 FQNNGV. This CDR3 comprises 18 residues. J was trimmed by 0 bases and V by 2 bases; bases with no gene match: 6. DNA for the CDR3: TGTGCCAGCAGCTTAAGGGGCACTAGCGGGGGGAGCACAGATACGCAGTATTTT. This gives the protein CASSLRGTSGGSTDTQYF. The whole variable domain, filled in from reference TRBV11-2 and TRBJ2-3, reads EAGVAQSPRYKIIEKRQSVAFWCNPISGHATLYWYQQILGQGPKLLIQFQNNGVVDDSQLPKDRFSAERLKGVDSTLKIQPAKLEDSAVYLCASSLRGTSGGSTDTQYFGPGTRLTVL.

There are a few counts of this clone. The V gene is TRBV5-1, the J gene TRBJ2-1; TRBD1 aligns across 8 bases. There are 14 residues in the CDR3. CDR1 is SGHRS and CDR2 is YFSETQ in the germline V gene. The V gene end was trimmed by 4 bases and the J gene end by 7 bases; junction bases not matched to a gene: 7. The CDR3, as DNA: TGCGCCAGCAGCCGGACAGGGTCCGGGAATGAGCAGTTCTTC. Amino acids: CASSRTGSGNEQFF.

The chain uses TRBV27 and TRBJ2-5; 8 positions match TRBD2. The germline V gene encodes CDR1 MNHEY and CDR2 SMNVEV (reference sequence). The CDR3 length is 18 residues. J was trimmed by 2 bases and V by 2 bases; bases with no gene match: 13. CDR3 protein: CASSLSRGVAGHQETQYF. The CDR3 DNA reads as TGTGCCAGCAGTTTAAGTCGGGGAGTAGCGGGGCATCAAGAGACCCAGTACTTC.

The chain has TRBV7-2 and TRBJ1-6, with 9 bases identical to TRBD1. CDR1 is SGHTA and CDR2 is FQGNSA in the germline V gene. J lost 6 bases, V lost 1 base, and 4 bases had no gene match. This CDR3 is built from 16 residues. The CDR3 coding sequence is TGTGCCAGCAGCTTAGGCGGGACAGGGTTTAATTCACCCCTCCACTTT. Protein product: CASSLGGTGFNSPLHF.

This clone was seen a few times. The chain joins TRBV5-1 to TRBJ1-2; tentative D call: TRBD1 (5 bases). Germline V gene data show CDR1 as SGHRS and CDR2 as YFSETQ. V lost 3 bases and J lost 4, with 16 bases in between. The CDR3 is 15 amino acids. CDR3 DNA: TGCGCCAGCAGCTCGGGGGGTCAGGAGGGCTATGGCTACACCTTC. Its translation is CASSSGGQEGYGYTF.

The chain has TRBV6-5 and TRBJ1-6; TRBD1 matches 8 bases. CDR1 and CDR2 from the germline V gene are MNHEY and SVGAGI. The CDR3 has 13 amino acids. J lost 11 bases, V lost 5 bases, and 5 bases had no gene match. The CDR3: CASSPDRGAPLHF. DNA for the CDR3: TGTGCCAGCAGTCCCGACAGGGGAGCACCCCTCCACTTT.

This rearrangement joins TRBV30 to TRBJ1-6; TRBD1 aligns across 7 bases. Per the germline V gene, CDR1 is GTSNPN and CDR2 is SVGIG (reference sequence). The CDR3 length is 15 residues. J lost 9 bases, V lost 1 base, and 9 bases had no gene match. The CDR3 DNA reads as TGTGCCTGGAGTGATCACAGGGGTTTAGTTTCACCCCTCCACTTT. Its protein is CAWSDHRGLVSPLHF.

The chain combines TRBV7-6 with TRBJ1-4; D gene uncertain. Germline V gene sequence: CDR1 SGHVS, CDR2 FNYEAQ. The CDR3 sequence is 12 residues long. Deletions cut 2 bases from V and 8 bases from J, with 6 bases between. The CDR3 reads CASSLTREKLFF. As DNA, the CDR3 is TGTGCCAGCAGCTTAACCAGGGAAAAACTGTTTTTT. Variable domain in full (rest from reference TRBV7-6 and TRBJ1-4): GAGVSQSPRYKVTKRGQDVALRCDPISGHVSLYWYRQALGQGPEFLTYFNYEAQQDKSGLPNDRFSAERPEGSISTLTIQRTEQRDSAMYRCASSLTREKLFFGSGTQLSVL.

This clone was seen many times. The gene calls are TRBV5-4 and TRBJ2-5; 8 bases are a match to TRBD2. V shed 4 bases and J 0 bases; nucleotides not matched to a gene: 5. This CDR3 contains 15 residues. CDR1 SGHNT and CDR2 YYREEE come from the germline V gene (reference sequence). The CDR3 DNA reads as TGTGCCAGCAGCCTTATAGCGGGGTACCAAGAGACCCAGTACTTC. It translates to CASSLIAGYQETQYF. The variable domain in full, completed from reference TRBV5-4 and TRBJ2-5, reads ETGVTQSPTHLIKTRGQQVTLRCSSQSGHNTVSWYQQALGQGPQFIFQYYREEENGRGNFPPRFSGLQFPNYSSELNVNALELDDSALYLCASSLIAGYQETQYFGPGTRLLVL.

J is TRBJ2-5 and V is TRBV4-3, with TRBD1 as a possible D gene (5 bases). Per the germline V gene, CDR1 is LGHNA and CDR2 is YSLEER. This CDR3 comprises 14 residues. Trimming pared 11 bases from V and 5 bases from J, leaving 21 bases between. The CDR3 spells CASSSRVAGETQYF. CDR3 DNA sequence: TGCGCCTCCTCGAGCAGGGTGGCTGGCGAGACCCAGTACTTC.

In this sample, this clone turned up a few times. The V and J genes are TRBV5-1 and TRBJ2-1, with a tentative D call TRBD2 (6 bases). This CDR3 comprises 14 residues. The germline CDR1 and CDR2 sequences are SGHRS and YFSETQ. Trimming removed 4 bases from V and 4 bases from J, with 12 bases in between. The CDR3 reads CASSLDSGYNEQFF. CDR3 coding DNA: TGCGCCAGCAGCCTCGACAGCGGGTACAATGAGCAGTTCTTC.

V usage is TRBV14 and J usage is TRBJ2-7; D is ambiguous. The CDR3 loop spans 13 amino acids. CDR1 and CDR2 from the germline V gene are SGHDN and FVKESK. V dropped 3 bases and J dropped 0 bases, with 6 bases sitting between them. CDR3 sequence reads: CASSHSVSYEQYF. CDR3 bases: TGTGCCAGCAGCCATTCAGTCTCCTACGAGCAGTACTTC.

This clone was observed a handful of times. V is TRBV9 and J is TRBJ2-2; 7 bases fit TRBD2. CDR3 length: 14 amino acids. CDR1 is SGDLS, CDR2 YYNGEE, per germline. J gave up 8 bases and V 0 bases, and 4 bases lay outside the gene matches. For the CDR3, the DNA is TGTGCCAGCAGCGTAGTTGGCGGGGGAGGGGAGCTGTTTTTT. Residues: CASSVVGGGGELFF.

In this sample, this clone turned up a few times. This sequence joins TRBV7-2 and TRBJ1-5; 10 bases fit TRBD1. The CDR3 length is 16 residues. CDR1 SGHTA and CDR2 FQGNSA come from the germline V gene. The V and J ends lost 3 bases and 5 bases, in that order; junction bases with no gene match: 7. CDR3 amino acids: CASSFSRDRGHQPQHF. The CDR3 coding sequence is TGTGCCAGCAGCTTTTCCCGGGACAGGGGTCATCAGCCCCAGCATTTT.

This clone has only a few counts. V gene TRBV18 combines with J gene TRBJ2-3; D is possibly TRBD2 (5 bases). Germline V lookup: CDR1 KGHSH, CDR2 LQKENI. V was clipped by 6 bases and J by 4 bases, with 20 bases between them. The CDR3 length is 16 residues. CDR3 amino acids: CASSPPWAPEADTQYF. CDR3 bases: TGTGCCAGCTCTCCTCCGTGGGCCCCGGAGGCAGATACGCAGTATTTT.

The V call is TRBV7-9, the J call TRBJ1-3, with 7 bases that match TRBD1. The CDR3 has 16 amino acids. V was pared by 6 bases and J by 0 bases, with 8 bases of the junction left unmatched. Germline V gene sequence: CDR1 SEHNR, CDR2 FQNEAQ (reference sequence). Here the CDR3 DNA reads TGTGCCAGCAGTTCTCCGGGACAGACCTCTGGAAACACCATATATTTT. Amino acid sequence: CASSSPGQTSGNTIYF.

This chain uses TRBV5-4 with TRBJ1-1; weak D call: TRBD1 (5 bases). Looked up from germline, CDR1 is SGHNT and CDR2 is YYREEE (reference sequence). Trimming took 2 bases from V and 2 from J, leaving 16 bases between them. This CDR3 is 16 amino acids long. The CDR3 is CASSLPGRRENTEAFF. The CDR3 DNA reads TGTGCCAGCAGCTTACCGGGACGGCGGGAAAACACTGAAGCTTTCTTT. Full variable domain (missing parts from reference TRBV5-4 and TRBJ1-1): ETGVTQSPTHLIKTRGQQVTLRCSSQSGHNTVSWYQQALGQGPQFIFQYYREEENGRGNFPPRFSGLQFPNYSSELNVNALELDDSALYLCASSLPGRRENTEAFFGQGTRLTVV.

The CDR3 region has the DNA TGCGCCAGCAGTCGGTTGACTCAAGAGACCCAGTACTTC. Translating gives CASSRLTQETQYF. V usage is TRBV4-3 and J usage is TRBJ2-5; no definite D call. The germline V gene has CDR1 LGHNA and CDR2 YSLEER. The CDR3 has 13 residues. V lost 6 bases to trimming and J lost 2 bases, with 10 bases between them.

There are a few counts of this clone. This chain links TRBV7-3 with TRBJ2-2, with 10 positions matching TRBD2. Germline trimming cut 5 bases from V and 1 base from J; bases unmatched to any gene: 4. This CDR3 region has 16 residues. The V gene's germline CDR1 is SGHTA and CDR2 FQGTGA. The CDR3 nucleotides are TGTGCCAGCAGCCTACGACTAGCGGGGAACACCGGGGAGCTGTTTTTT. The encoded protein is CASSLRLAGNTGELFF.

The V and J genes are TRBV6-6 and TRBJ1-6, with 7 bases identical to TRBD1. Per germline, CDR1 MNHNY and CDR2 SVGAGI (reference sequence). V dropped 7 bases and J dropped 6; count of bases not matched to a gene: 9. The length of the CDR3 is 15 residues. CDR3 sequence reads: CASTETKGANSPLHF. The CDR3 DNA sequence: TGTGCCAGCACAGAAACCAAGGGGGCTAATTCACCCCTCCACTTT.

This clone came up a few times. The genes are TRBV13 and TRBJ1-5; D uncertain. The V end lost 0 bases, the J end lost 8 bases, and 8 bases lay between the germline ends. The CDR3 covers 13 residues. Germline V gene lookup returns CDR1 PRHDT and CDR2 FYEKMQ (reference sequence). CDR3 nucleotides: TGTGCCAGCAGCTTAGGGCGGGTGAAGCCCCAGCATTTT. It encodes CASSLGRVKPQHF.

This clone was recorded a few times. The CDR3 here is CASSMPGTEYEQYF. The CDR3, as DNA: TGTGCCAGCAGTATGCCCGGGACAGAATACGAGCAGTACTTC. J is TRBJ2-7 and V is TRBV6-6, with 7 positions matching TRBD1. The CDR3 spans 14 residues. The trim removed 5 bases at V and 4 bases at J, leaving 8 bases unmatched. Per the germline V gene, CDR1 is MNHNY and CDR2 is SVGAGI (reference sequence).

This clone has more than one count but fewer than ten. CDR3 sequence reads: CASSLDRDETQYF. DNA of the CDR3: TGTGCCAGCAGCTTGGACAGGGACGAGACCCAGTACTTC. The chain combines TRBV5-8 with TRBJ2-5, with D perhaps matching TRBD1 (6 bases). Germline-derived CDR1 and CDR2 are SGHTS and YDEGEE. The CDR3 runs to 13 residues. V shed 0 bases and J shed 5 bases, with 8 bases lying between them.

At least ten counts were recorded for this clone. The gene calls are TRBV4-2 and TRBJ2-1; 9 bases map to TRBD1. J was trimmed by 9 bases and V by 5 bases; bases with no gene match: 14. This CDR3 has 16 amino acids. In germline, CDR1 is LGHNA, CDR2 YNFKEQ. For the CDR3, the DNA is TGTGCCAGCAGCGCTACCGGGACAGGGTTTGGTAGTGAGCAGTTCTTC. Translating gives CASSATGTGFGSEQFF.

The genes are TRBV2 and TRBJ2-3; possible D gene TRBD2, 6 bases. Germline CDR1 SNHLY, CDR2 FYNNEI. This CDR3 comprises 14 residues. Between the trimmed V and J ends, which lost 6 bases and 2 bases, there was a span of 12 bases. The CDR3 region is CASSRDWNTDTQYF. CDR3 sequence (DNA): TGTGCCAGCAGCCGGGACTGGAACACAGATACGCAGTATTTT.

The chain couples TRBV7-8 to TRBJ2-3, with a tentative D call TRBD2 (6 bases). CDR3 length: 14 residues. V shed 2 bases and J shed 7 bases, with 13 bases lying between them. Germline V lookup: CDR1 SGHVS, CDR2 FQNEAQ. CDR3 loop: CASSLPWRAHTQYF. The CDR3 DNA sequence: TGTGCCAGCAGCTTACCCTGGAGGGCTCATACGCAGTATTTT. The full variable domain, in which reference TRBV7-8 and TRBJ2-3 provide the parts outside the CDR3, is GAGVSQSPRYKVAKRGQDVALRCDPISGHVSLFWYQQALGQGPEFLTYFQNEAQLDKSGLPSDRFFAERPEGSVSTLKIQRTQQEDSAVYLCASSLPWRAHTQYFGPGTRLTVL.